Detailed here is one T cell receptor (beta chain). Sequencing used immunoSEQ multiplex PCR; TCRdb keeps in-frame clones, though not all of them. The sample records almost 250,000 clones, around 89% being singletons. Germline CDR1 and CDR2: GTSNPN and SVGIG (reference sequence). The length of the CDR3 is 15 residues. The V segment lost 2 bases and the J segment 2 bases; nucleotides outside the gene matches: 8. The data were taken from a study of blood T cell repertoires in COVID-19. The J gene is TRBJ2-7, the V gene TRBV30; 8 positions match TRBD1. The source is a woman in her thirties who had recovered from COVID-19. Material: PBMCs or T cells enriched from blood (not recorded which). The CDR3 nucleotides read TGTGCCTGGAGTACCAGGACAGGGCCCCCCTACGAGCAGTACTTC. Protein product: CAWSTRTGPPYEQYF.